These 10 T cell receptor beta chains originate from one sample sequenced in a study of cytomegalovirus exposure and HLA in healthy donors. The PCR had 60 Vbeta and 13 Jbeta primers. TCRdb's table, derived via immunoSEQ multiplex PCR, lists solely in-frame clones and lacks some. The table records tens of thousands of clones, nearly 80% of them present only once. Specimen: PBMCs. All receptors derive from a woman in her thirties or forties in good health and CMV-seronegative.

The V gene is TRBV7-6, the J gene TRBJ2-6; tentatively, D is TRBD2 (7 bases). The germline gives CDR1 SGHVS, CDR2 FNYEAQ. This CDR3 comprises 15 residues. The germline V and J ends were trimmed by 5 bases and 3 bases, with 11 bases remaining between them. CDR3 bases: TGTGCCAGCAGCCGGGGGGCCTATGGGGCCAACGTCCTGACTTTC. Residues: CASSRGAYGANVLTF.

CDR3 nucleotide sequence: TGTGCCATCAGCCGACAGCCGGAGAACACTGAAGCTTTCTTT. Protein sequence: CAISRQPENTEAFF. The J gene is TRBJ1-1, the V gene TRBV10-3; D possibly corresponds to TRBD1 (5 bases). Trimming removed 6 bases from V and 1 base from J, with 12 bases in between. From germline, CDR1 is ENHRY and CDR2 SYGVKD. CDR3 length: 14 amino acids.

The chain has TRBV2 and TRBJ1-5; 9 bases align to TRBD1. Per germline, CDR1 SNHLY and CDR2 FYNNEI. The CDR3 has 15 amino acids. The ends lost 2 bases at V and 5 bases at J; junction bases unmatched: 4. As DNA, the CDR3 is TGTGCCAGCAGTGAAAAGACAGGGGGATATCAGCCCCAGCATTTT. Encoded protein: CASSEKTGGYQPQHF.

This chain connects TRBV5-1 to TRBJ1-3; D remains ambiguous. The CDR3 has 18 amino acids. The V and J ends lost 0 bases and 9 bases respectively, with 25 bases between them. Per germline, CDR1 SGHRS and CDR2 YFSETQ. The CDR3 is CASSLGASRETPRSTIYF. DNA of the CDR3: TGCGCCAGCAGCTTGGGGGCCAGTAGGGAGACCCCCCGGTCCACCATATATTTT.

J is TRBJ2-7 and V is TRBV30; 11 bases fit TRBD1. The germline CDR1 and CDR2 sequences are GTSNPN and SVGIG (reference sequence). This CDR3 comprises 17 residues. V lost 3 bases, J lost 2 bases, and 12 bases stayed unmatched. The CDR3 region has the DNA TGTGCCTGGAGGGGACAGGGGGTGCGCCGAAGTACCTACGAGCAGTACTTC. Its protein product is CAWRGQGVRRSTYEQYF.

This clone was counted a few times. The chain joins TRBV7-2 to TRBJ2-7; D unclear. The CDR3 loop spans 11 amino acids. In germline, CDR1 is SGHTA, CDR2 FQGNSA. The ends were cut back, 4 bases at V and 2 bases at J, with 3 bases in the middle. The CDR3 DNA reads TGTGCCAGCAGCTCCGCCTACGAGCAGTACTTC. Protein product: CASSSAYEQYF.

The chain uses TRBV4-1 and TRBJ1-6; TRBD1 is a possible D gene (6 bases). With 3 bases removed from V and 7 bases from J, the gap between germline ends came to 10 bases. There are 14 residues in the CDR3. From germline, CDR1 is MGHRA and CDR2 YSYEKL. The CDR3 here is CASSHYQGNSPLHF. For the CDR3, the DNA is TGCGCCAGCAGCCACTATCAGGGGAATTCACCCCTCCACTTT.

The chain links TRBV2 to TRBJ1-1; perhaps TRBD1 as D (5 bases). V lost 4 bases and J 1 base, leaving 7 bases between the germline ends. Germline V gene sequence: CDR1 SNHLY, CDR2 FYNNEI. The CDR3 length is 13 residues. The DNA for the CDR3 is TGTGCCAGCAGTGGGGGCAAGAACACTGAAGCTTTCTTT. It specifies CASSGGKNTEAFF.

J is TRBJ2-1 and V is TRBV7-9; no reliable D call. The CDR3 extends over 14 amino acids. V was pared by 1 base and J by 4 bases, with 8 bases between. CDR1 SEHNR and CDR2 FQNEAQ come from the germline V gene (reference sequence). CDR3 in amino acids: CASSLELGYNEQFF. The CDR3 DNA reads as TGTGCCAGCAGCTTAGAACTCGGTTACAATGAGCAGTTCTTC.

The V gene is TRBV28, the J gene TRBJ2-3; TRBD2 matches at 13 bases. Trimming took 4 bases from V and 2 from J; bases not matched to a gene: 6. The CDR3 sequence is 17 residues long. CDR1 and CDR2 from the germline V gene are MDHEN and SYDVKM. The CDR3 sequence is CASSSGLAGRYTDTQYF. Here the CDR3 DNA reads TGTGCCAGCAGTTCGGGACTAGCGGGGAGATACACAGATACGCAGTATTTT.